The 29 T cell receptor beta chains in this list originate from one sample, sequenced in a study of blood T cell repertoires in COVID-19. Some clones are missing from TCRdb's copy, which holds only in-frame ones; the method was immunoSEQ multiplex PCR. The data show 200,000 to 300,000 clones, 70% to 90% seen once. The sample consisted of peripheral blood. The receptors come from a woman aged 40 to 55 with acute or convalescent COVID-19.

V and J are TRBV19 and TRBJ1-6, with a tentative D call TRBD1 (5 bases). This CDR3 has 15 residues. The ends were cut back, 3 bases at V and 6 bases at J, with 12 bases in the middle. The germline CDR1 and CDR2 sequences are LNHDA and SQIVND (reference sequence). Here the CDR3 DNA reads TGTGCCAGTAGTATCGGACACAGAACTAATTCACCCCTCCACTTT. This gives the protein CASSIGHRTNSPLHF.

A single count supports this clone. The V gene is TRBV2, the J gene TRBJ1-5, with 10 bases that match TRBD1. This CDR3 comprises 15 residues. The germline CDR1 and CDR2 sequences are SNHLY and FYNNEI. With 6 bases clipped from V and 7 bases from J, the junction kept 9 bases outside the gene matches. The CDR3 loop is CASSSSGTGDQPQHF. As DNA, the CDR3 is TGTGCCAGCAGCTCCTCCGGGACAGGGGACCAGCCCCAGCATTTT. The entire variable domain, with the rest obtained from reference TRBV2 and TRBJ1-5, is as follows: EPEVTQTPSHQVTQMGQEVILRCVPISNHLYFYWYRQILGQKVEFLVSFYNNEISEKSEIFDDQFSVERPDGSNFTLKIRSTKLEDSAMYFCASSSSGTGDQPQHFGDGTRLSIL.

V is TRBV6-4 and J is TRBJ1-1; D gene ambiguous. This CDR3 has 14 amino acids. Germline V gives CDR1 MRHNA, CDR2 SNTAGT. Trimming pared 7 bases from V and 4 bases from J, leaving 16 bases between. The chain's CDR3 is CASKRGSASTEAFF. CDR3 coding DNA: TGTGCCAGCAAAAGAGGTTCGGCAAGCACTGAAGCTTTCTTT.

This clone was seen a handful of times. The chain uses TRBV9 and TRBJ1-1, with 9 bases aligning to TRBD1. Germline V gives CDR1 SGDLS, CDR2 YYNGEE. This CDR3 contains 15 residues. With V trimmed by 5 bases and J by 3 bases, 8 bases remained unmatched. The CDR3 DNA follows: TGTGCCAGCAGTGGGGGAGGGACAGGGCACACTGAAGCTTTCTTT. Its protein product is CASSGGGTGHTEAFF.

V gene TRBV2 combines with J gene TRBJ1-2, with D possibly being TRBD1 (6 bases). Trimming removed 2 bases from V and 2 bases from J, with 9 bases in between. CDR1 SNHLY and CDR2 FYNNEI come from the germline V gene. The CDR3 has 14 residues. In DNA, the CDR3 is TGTGCCAGCAGTGAAACAGGGCTAAACTATGGCTACACCTTC. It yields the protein CASSETGLNYGYTF.

The DNA of the CDR3 is TGTGCCACCAGCAGGCAGAGGAGGGAGGGCAATCAGCCCCAGCATTTT. Protein: CATSRQRREGNQPQHF. The chain couples TRBV15 to TRBJ1-5; D ambiguous. Germline V gene sequence: CDR1 LNHNV, CDR2 YYDKDF (reference sequence). V was cut by 3 bases and J by 2 bases, with 14 bases left in between. The CDR3 has 16 residues.

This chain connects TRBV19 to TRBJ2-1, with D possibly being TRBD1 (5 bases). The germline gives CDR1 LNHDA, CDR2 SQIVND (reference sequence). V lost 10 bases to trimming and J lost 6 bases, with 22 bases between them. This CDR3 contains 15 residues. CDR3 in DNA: TGTGCCACCTCTCCCCCAGGGTTTCCCGCCAATGAGCAGTTCTTC. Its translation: CATSPPGFPANEQFF.

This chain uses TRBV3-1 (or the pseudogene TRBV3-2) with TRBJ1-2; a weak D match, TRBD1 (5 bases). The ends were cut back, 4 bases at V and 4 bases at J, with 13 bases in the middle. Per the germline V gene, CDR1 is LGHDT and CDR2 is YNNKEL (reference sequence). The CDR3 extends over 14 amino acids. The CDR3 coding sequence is TGTGCCAGCAGCCGGGGCGGGGTAACCTATGGCTACACCTTC. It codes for CASSRGGVTYGYTF.

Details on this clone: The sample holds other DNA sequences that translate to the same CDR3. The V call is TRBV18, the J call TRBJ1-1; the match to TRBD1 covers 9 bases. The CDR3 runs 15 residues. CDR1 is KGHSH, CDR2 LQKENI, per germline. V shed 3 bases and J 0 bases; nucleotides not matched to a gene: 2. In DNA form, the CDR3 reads TGTGCCAGCTCACCGGGACAGGGTCTGAACACTGAAGCTTTCTTT. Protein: CASSPGQGLNTEAFF.

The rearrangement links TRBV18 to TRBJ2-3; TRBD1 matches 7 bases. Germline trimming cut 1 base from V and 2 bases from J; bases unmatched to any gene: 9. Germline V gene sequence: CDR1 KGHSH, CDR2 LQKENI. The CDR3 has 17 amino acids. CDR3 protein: CASSPQRGTAPTDTQYF. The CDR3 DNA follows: TGTGCCAGCTCACCACAGAGAGGGACAGCCCCCACAGATACGCAGTATTTT.

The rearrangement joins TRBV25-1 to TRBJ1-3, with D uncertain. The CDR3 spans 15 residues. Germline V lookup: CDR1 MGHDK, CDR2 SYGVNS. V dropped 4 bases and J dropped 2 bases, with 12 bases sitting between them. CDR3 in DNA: TGTGCCAGCAGTGCAGATACCGAAACTGGAAACACCATATATTTT. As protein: CASSADTETGNTIYF.

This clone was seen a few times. DNA of the CDR3: TGTGCCAGCAGCTTCGGGACTCTCGGAGCTTTCTTT. Translating it yields CASSFGTLGAFF. The chain links TRBV5-6 to TRBJ1-1; D is perhaps TRBD1 (5 bases). The V end was cut by 2 bases, the J end by 10 bases, with 12 bases between. The germline gives CDR1 SGHDT, CDR2 YYEEEE. This CDR3 has 12 amino acids.

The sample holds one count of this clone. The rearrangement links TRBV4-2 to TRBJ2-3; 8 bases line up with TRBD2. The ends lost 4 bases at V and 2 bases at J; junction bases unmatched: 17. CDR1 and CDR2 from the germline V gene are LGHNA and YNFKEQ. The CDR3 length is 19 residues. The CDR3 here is CASSRGGGSERGYTDTQYF. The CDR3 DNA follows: TGTGCCAGCAGCCGAGGCGGAGGGTCGGAGCGGGGGTACACAGATACGCAGTATTTT.

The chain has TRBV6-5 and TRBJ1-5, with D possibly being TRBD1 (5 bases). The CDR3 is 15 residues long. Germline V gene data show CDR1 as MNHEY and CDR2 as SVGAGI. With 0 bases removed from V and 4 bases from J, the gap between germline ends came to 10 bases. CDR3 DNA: TGTGCCAGCAGTTACTCACAGGATTATAATCAGCCCCAGCATTTT. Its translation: CASSYSQDYNQPQHF.

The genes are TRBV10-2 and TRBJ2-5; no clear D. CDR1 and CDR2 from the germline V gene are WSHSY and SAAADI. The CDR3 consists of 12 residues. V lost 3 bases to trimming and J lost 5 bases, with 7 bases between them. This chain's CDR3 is CASSEAWETQYF. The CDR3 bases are TGCGCCAGCAGTGAAGCCTGGGAGACCCAGTACTTC.

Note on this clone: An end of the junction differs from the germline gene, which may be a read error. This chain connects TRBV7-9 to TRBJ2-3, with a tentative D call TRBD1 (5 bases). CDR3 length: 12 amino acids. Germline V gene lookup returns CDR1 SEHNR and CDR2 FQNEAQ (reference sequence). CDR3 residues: CASSKIRQCEDF. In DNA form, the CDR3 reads TGTGCCAGCAGCAAAATCCGACAGTGTGAGGATTTT. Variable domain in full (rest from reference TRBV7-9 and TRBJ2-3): DTGVSQNPRHKITKRGQNVTFRCDPISEHNRLYWYRQTLGQGPEFLTYFQNEAQLEKSRLLSDRFSAERPKGSFSTLEIQRTEQGDSAMYLCASSKIRQCEDFGPGTRLTVL.

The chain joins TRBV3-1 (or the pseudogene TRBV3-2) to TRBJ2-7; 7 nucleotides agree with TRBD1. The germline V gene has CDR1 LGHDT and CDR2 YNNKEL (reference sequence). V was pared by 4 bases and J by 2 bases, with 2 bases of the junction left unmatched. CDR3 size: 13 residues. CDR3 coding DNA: TGTGCCAGCAGCCCGGGACAGACCTACGAGCAGTACGTC. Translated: CASSPGQTYEQYV.

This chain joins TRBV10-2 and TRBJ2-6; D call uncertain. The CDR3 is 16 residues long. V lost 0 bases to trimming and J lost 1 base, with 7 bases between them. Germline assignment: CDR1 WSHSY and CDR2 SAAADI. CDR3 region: CASSESRASGANVLTF. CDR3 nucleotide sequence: TGCGCCAGCAGTGAGTCGCGCGCGTCTGGGGCCAACGTCCTGACTTTC.

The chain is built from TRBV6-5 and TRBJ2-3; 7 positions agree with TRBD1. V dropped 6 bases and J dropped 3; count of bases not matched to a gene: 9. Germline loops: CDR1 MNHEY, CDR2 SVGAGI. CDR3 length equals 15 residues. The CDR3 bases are TGTGCCAGCAGCATCCCGACAGGGAGAACAGATACGCAGTATTTT. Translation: CASSIPTGRTDTQYF.

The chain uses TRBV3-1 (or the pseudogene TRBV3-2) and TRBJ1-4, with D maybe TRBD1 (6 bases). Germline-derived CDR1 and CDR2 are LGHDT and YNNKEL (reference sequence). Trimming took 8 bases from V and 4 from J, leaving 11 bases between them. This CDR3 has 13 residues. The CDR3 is CASSTGDNEKLFF. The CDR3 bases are TGTGCCAGCTCGACAGGCGATAATGAAAAACTGTTTTTT.

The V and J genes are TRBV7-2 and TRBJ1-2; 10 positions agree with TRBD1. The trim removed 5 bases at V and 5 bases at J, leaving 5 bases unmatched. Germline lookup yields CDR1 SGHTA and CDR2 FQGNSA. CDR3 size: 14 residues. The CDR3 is CASSPRQGAYGYTF. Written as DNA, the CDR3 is TGTGCCAGCAGCCCCCGACAGGGGGCATATGGCTACACCTTC.

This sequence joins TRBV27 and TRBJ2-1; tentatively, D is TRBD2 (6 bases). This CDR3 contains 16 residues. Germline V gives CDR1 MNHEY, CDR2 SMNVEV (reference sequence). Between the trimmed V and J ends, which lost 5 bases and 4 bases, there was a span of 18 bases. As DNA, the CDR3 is TGTGCCAGCAGTCAGACTCGACTAGACCTTTACAATGAGCAGTTCTTC. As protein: CASSQTRLDLYNEQFF.

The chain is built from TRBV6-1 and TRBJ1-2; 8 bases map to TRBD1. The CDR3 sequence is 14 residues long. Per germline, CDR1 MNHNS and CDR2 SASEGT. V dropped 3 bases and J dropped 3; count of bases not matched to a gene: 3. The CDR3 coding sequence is TGTGCCAGCAGTGAGCTACAGGGGGACTATGGCTACACCTTC. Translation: CASSELQGDYGYTF.

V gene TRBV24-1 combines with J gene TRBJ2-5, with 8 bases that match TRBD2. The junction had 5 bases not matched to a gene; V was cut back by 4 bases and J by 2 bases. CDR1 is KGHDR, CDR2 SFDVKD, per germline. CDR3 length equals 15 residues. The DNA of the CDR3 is TGTGCCACCAGTGACAGGCGGGGGGATCAAGAGACCCAGTACTTC. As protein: CATSDRRGDQETQYF.

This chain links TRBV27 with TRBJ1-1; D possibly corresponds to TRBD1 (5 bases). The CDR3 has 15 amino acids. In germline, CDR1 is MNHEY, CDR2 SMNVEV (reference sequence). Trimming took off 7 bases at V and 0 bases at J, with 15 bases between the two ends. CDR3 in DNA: TGTGCCAGCATTCACGGGGGGACCATGAACACTGAAGCTTTCTTT. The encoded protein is CASIHGGTMNTEAFF.

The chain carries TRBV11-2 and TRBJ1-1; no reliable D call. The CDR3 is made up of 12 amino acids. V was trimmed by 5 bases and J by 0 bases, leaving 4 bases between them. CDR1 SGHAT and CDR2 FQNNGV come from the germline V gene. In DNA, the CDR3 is TGTGCCAGCAGCATTATGAACACTGAAGCTTTCTTT. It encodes CASSIMNTEAFF.

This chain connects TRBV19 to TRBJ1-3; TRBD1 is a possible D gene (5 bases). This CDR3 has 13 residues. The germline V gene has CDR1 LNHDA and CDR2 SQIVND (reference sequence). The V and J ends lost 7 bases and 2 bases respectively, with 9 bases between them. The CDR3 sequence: CASTSRAGNTIYF. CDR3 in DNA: TGTGCCAGTACCTCCAGGGCTGGAAACACCATATATTTT.

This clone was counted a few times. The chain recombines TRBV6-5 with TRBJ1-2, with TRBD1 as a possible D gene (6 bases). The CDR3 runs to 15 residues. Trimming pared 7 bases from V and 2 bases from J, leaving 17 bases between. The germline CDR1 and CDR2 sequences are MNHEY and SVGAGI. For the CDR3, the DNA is TGTGCCAGCAAGCCTAACAGGGCTCTCAACTATGGCTACACCTTC. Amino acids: CASKPNRALNYGYTF.

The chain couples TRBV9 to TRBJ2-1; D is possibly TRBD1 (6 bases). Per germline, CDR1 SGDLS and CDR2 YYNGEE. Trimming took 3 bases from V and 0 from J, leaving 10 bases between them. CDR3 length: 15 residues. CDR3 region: CASSAGQSSYNEQFF. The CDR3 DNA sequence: TGTGCCAGCAGCGCCGGACAGAGCTCCTACAATGAGCAGTTCTTC. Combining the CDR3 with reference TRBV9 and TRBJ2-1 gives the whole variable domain DSGVTQTPKHLITATGQRVTLRCSPRSGDLSVYWYQQSLDQGLQFLIQYYNGEERAKGNILERFSAQQFPDLHSELNLSSLELGDSALYFCASSAGQSSYNEQFFGPGTRLTVL.